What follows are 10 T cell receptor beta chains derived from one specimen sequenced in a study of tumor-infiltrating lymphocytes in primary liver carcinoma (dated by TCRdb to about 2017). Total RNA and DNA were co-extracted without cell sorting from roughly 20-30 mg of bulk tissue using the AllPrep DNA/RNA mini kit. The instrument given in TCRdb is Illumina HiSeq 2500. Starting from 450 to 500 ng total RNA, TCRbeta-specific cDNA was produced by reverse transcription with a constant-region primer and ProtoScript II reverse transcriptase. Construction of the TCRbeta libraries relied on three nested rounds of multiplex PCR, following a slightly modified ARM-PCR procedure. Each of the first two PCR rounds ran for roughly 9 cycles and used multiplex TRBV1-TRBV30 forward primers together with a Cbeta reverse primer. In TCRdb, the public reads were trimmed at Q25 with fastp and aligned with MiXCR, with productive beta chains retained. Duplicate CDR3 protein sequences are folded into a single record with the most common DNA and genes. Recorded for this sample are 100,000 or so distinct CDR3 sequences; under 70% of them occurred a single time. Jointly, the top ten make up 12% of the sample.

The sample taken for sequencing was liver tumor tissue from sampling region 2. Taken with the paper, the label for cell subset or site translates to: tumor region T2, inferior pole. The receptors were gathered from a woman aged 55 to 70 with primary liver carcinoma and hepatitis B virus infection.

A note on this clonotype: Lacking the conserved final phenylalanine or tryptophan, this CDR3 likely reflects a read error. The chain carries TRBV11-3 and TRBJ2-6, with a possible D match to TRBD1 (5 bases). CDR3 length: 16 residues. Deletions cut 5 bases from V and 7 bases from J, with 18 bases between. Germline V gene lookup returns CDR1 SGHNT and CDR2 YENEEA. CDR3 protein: CASSPRQGTGANVLTS. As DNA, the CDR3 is TGTGCCAGCAGCCCGAGGCAGGGAACCGGCGCCAACGTCCTGACTTCC.

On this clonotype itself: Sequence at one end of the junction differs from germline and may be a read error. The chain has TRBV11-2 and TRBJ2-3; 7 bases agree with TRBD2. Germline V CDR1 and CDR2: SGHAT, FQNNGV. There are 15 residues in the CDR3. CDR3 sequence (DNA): TGTGGCAGCAGCCTCGGACTAGGAGGCACAGATACGCAGTATTTT. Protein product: CGSSLGLGGTDTQYF. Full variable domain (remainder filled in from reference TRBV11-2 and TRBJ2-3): EAGVAQSPRYKIIEKRQSVAFWCNPISGHATLYWYQQILGQGPKLLIQFQNNGVVDDSQLPKDRFSAERLKGVDSTLKIQPAKLEDSAVYLCGSSLGLGGTDTQYFGPGTRLTVL.

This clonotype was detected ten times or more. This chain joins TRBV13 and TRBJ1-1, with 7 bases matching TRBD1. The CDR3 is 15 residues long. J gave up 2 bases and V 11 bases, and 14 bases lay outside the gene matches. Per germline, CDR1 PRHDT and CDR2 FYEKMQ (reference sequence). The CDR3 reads CAGKGGAGRNTEAFF. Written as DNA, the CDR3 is TGTGCCGGCAAAGGGGGCGCAGGGAGAAACACTGAAGCTTTCTTT.

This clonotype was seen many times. The CDR3 loop is CASSLDLRGEQFF. For the CDR3, the DNA is TGTGCCAGCAGCTTAGATCTCCGGGGTGAGCAGTTCTTC. The J gene is TRBJ2-1, the V gene TRBV7-9; perhaps TRBD2 as D (5 bases). V was trimmed by 1 base and J by 9 bases, leaving 10 bases between them. CDR1 and CDR2 from the germline V gene are SEHNR and FQNEAQ (reference sequence). This CDR3 contains 13 residues.

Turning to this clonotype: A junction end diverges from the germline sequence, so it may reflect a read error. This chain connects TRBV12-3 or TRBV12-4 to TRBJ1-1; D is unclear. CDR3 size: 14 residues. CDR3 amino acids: CANSSRGAGTEAFF. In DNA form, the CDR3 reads TGTGCCAACAGTAGCAGAGGCGCGGGCACTGAAGCTTTCTTT.

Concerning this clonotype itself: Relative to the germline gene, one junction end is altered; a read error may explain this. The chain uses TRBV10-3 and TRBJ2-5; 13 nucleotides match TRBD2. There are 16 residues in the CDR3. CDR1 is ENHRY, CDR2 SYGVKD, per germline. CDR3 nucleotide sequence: TGTGTCATCAATGAGTCCGGGACTAGCGGGAAAGAGACCCAATACTTC. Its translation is CVINESGTSGKETQYF.

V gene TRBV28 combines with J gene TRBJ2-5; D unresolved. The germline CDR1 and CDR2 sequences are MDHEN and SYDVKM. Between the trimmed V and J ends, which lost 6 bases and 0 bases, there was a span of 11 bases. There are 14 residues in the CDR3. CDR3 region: CASSRFPHQETQYF. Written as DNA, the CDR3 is TGTGCCAGCAGCCGTTTTCCCCACCAAGAGACCCAGTACTTC.

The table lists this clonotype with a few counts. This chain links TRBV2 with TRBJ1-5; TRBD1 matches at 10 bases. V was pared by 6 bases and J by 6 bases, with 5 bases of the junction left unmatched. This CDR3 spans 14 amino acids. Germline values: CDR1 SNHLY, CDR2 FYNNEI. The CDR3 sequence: CASRDRGEGQPQHF. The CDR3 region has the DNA TGTGCCAGCAGGGACAGGGGGGAGGGTCAGCCCCAGCATTTT.

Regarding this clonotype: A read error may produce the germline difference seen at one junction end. CDR3 coding DNA: TGCGCCGGCAGCCTGACAGGGCTTGTATCTAGAAACACCATATATTTT. It is translated as CAGSLTGLVSRNTIYF. The chain carries TRBV4-1 and TRBJ1-3; 7 bases agree with TRBD1. From germline, CDR1 is MGHRA and CDR2 YSYEKL. The CDR3 is 16 residues long.

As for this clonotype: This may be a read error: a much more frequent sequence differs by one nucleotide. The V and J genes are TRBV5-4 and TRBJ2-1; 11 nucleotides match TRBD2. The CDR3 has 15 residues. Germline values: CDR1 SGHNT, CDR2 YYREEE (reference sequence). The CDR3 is CVSSVRLAGYNEQFF. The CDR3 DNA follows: TGTGTCAGCAGCGTCAGACTAGCGGGGTACAATGAGCAGTTCTTC. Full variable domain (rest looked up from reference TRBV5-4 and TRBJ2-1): ETGVTQSPTHLIKTRGQQVTLRCSSQSGHNTVSWYQQALGQGPQFIFQYYREEENGRGNFPPRFSGLQFPNYSSELNVNALELDDSALYLCVSSVRLAGYNEQFFGPGTRLTVL.